This T cell receptor beta chain was found in a study of T cell responses to AZD1222 COVID-19 vaccine. The overall study: Analysis merged second doses at about 4 or about 12 weeks. Study-level points and caveats: Just a handful of AZD1222 recipients were seropositive at baseline. Spike-specific TCR depth and breadth grew after two AZD1222 doses. Among the donors, most were white British and more were female, and clonal diversity was possibly underestimated.

The data were produced by immunoSEQ multiplex PCR, yet TCRdb's version contains in-frame clones alone and is incomplete. The sample shows approximately 110,000 clones, over 85% of them seen only once. Between the trimmed V and J ends, which lost 3 bases and 1 base, there was a span of 9 bases. Germline-derived CDR1 and CDR2 are SEHNR and FQNEAQ (reference sequence). The CDR3 has 14 residues. Concerning this clone itself: Its antigen remains unidentified.

This receptor was identified in an adult in good health. The rearrangement uses TRBV7-9 and TRBJ1-1; weak D call: TRBD1 (5 bases). The source was peripheral blood, collected on day 0 of AZD1222 vaccination. CDR3 DNA: TGTGCCAGCAGCTTGGGGCAGACGAACACTGAAGCTTTCTTT. This sequence encodes CASSLGQTNTEAFF. Full variable domain (rest looked up from reference TRBV7-9 and TRBJ1-1): DTGVSQNPRHKITKRGQNVTFRCDPISEHNRLYWYRQTLGQGPEFLTYFQNEAQLEKSRLLSDRFSAERPKGSFSTLEIQRTEQGDSAMYLCASSLGQTNTEAFFGQGTRLTVV.